This entry lists 4 T cell receptor beta chains sequenced from one sample in a study of cytomegalovirus exposure and HLA in healthy donors. Researchers ran the PCR with 60 Vbeta and 13 Jbeta primers. The assay was immunoSEQ multiplex PCR, and TCRdb's table has in-frame clones only and misses some. Found here are approximately 180,000 clones, about four fifths of them singletons; the top ten hold approximately 1.8%. Sequenced material: PBMCs. The receptor set was obtained from a man between 18 and 29 years old in good health and CMV-seronegative.

The genes are TRBV7-3 and TRBJ2-7, with a weak D call TRBD2 (7 bases). The CDR3 is made up of 13 amino acids. From germline, CDR1 is SGHTA and CDR2 FQGTGA. Trimming took 2 bases from V and 7 from J, leaving 12 bases between them. The CDR3 reads CASSLGGGAEQYF. DNA of the CDR3: TGTGCCAGCAGCTTAGGGGGGGGCGCAGAGCAGTACTTC. The variable domain in full, completed from reference TRBV7-3 and TRBJ2-7, reads GAGVSQTPSNKVTEKGKYVELRCDPISGHTALYWYRQSLGQGPEFLIYFQGTGAADDSGLPNDRFFAVRPEGSVSTLKIQRTERGDSAVYLCASSLGGGAEQYFGPGTRLTVT.

The gene calls are TRBV7-9 and TRBJ1-2, with 9 bases lining up with TRBD1. V lost 5 bases to trimming and J lost 5 bases; unmatched junction nucleotides: 12. Germline CDR1 is SEHNR and CDR2 is FQNEAQ (reference sequence). This CDR3 has 16 residues. This CDR3 reads CASSNPGTGIRYGYTF. In DNA form, the CDR3 reads TGTGCCAGCAGCAATCCCGGGACAGGGATAAGGTATGGCTACACCTTC.

In its sample, this clone was seen once. The V call is TRBV5-1, the J call TRBJ2-2; D call uncertain. V dropped 0 bases and J dropped 3 bases, with 6 bases sitting between them. The CDR3 extends over 14 amino acids. The germline gives CDR1 SGHRS, CDR2 YFSETQ. CDR3 loop: CASSLVSYTGELFF. The DNA for the CDR3 is TGCGCCAGCAGCTTGGTTTCTTACACCGGGGAGCTGTTTTTT.

V usage is TRBV7-9 and J usage is TRBJ1-1; a weak D match, TRBD1 (6 bases). Trimming removed 4 bases from V and 1 base from J, with 13 bases in between. This CDR3 has 15 residues. The germline gives CDR1 SEHNR, CDR2 FQNEAQ (reference sequence). CDR3 sequence: CASSYLDSRNTEAFF. In nucleotides, the CDR3 is TGTGCCAGCAGCTACTTGGACAGTCGGAACACTGAAGCTTTCTTT.